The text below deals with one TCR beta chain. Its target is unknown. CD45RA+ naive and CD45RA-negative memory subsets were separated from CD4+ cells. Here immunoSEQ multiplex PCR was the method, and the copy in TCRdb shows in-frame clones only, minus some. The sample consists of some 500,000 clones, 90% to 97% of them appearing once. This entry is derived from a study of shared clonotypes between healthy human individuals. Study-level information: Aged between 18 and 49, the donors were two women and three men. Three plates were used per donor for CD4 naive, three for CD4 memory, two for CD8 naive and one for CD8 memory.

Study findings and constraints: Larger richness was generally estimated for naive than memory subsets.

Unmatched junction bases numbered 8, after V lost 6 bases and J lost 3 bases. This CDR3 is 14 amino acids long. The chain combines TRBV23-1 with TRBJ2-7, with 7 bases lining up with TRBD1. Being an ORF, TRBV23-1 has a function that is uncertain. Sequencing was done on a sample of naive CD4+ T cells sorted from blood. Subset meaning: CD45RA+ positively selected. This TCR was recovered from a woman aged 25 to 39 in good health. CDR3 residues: CASRIRDSIYEQYF. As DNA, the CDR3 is TGCGCCAGCAGAATCCGGGACAGCATCTACGAGCAGTACTTC.